This entry describes one T cell receptor (delta chain). Its specific antigen is unknown. At one boundary the junction diverges from the germline segment, which might be a read error. The data were obtained in a study of Vδ1+ human thymocytes (dated 2018 in TCRdb). Some background on the complete study: mRNA-level TRG and TRD CDR3 repertoires of highly purified Vdelta1+ thymocytes from young children were characterised as a data resource. Earlier work had validated the multiplex-based CDR3 amplicon strategy against 5'RACE-based methods for generating CDR3 amplicons. General conclusions and limits of the study: Many TRG clonotypes were found to be shared between donors (up to roughly 6.9x10^3), whereas TRD repertoires were found to be essentially private (max about 120 shared). Thymic TRG and TRD repertoires appeared highly polyclonal with Gaussian CDR3 length distributions, unlike oligoclonal peripheral blood repertoires. Because no clustering by age or sex was observed, donors were not stratified by these variables in the analyses. Despite high sort purity, about 20% of thymic TRD sequences were Vdelta2 (and few Vdelta3), unlike peripheral blood Vdelta1+ controls. The authors advised highly purified populations and single-cell validation, since unexpected Vdelta2 sequences could cause misinterpretation of bulk repertoire data.

RNA extraction was carried out with the RNeasy mini kit, and reverse transcription was then done using Superscript III. CDR3 amplicons were produced by multiplex PCR using pooled V-gene forward primers and a constant-region reverse primer with Illumina adaptor overhangs. After gel purification, the amplicons were indexed with Nextera index primers during roughly 8 additional PCR cycles and then purified using AMPure XP beads. Libraries were sequenced on an Illumina MiSeq with paired-end 250 bp reads, dual indexing and around 19% PhiX spike-in. As for the original processing: FastQC was used to check read quality, and ea-utils fastq-join was used to merge TRG read pairs. IMGT/HighV-QUEST was used to annotate sequences, retaining only productive sequences with an unambiguous V-gene assignment, and each clonotype was defined by an identical CDR3 sequence. Downstream analysis used VDJtools 1.1.1, tcR 2.2.3, Treemap and vegan Shannon diversity in R 3.4.4. Clonotypes were called again by TCRdb from the public reads via CATT, and duplicate nucleotide sequences were then merged into one entry. It is TCRdb's table, rather than the study itself, that gives the V and J calls and clone size. The sample profile shows 50,000 to 75,000 delta-chain clones; around 15% of them were found once. Of the sample, roughly 0.37% is held by the ten largest clones.

Based on the germline V gene, the CDR1 and CDR2 sequences are TSWWSYY and QGS. The CDR3 runs 14 amino acids, cysteine and phenylalanine included. Left in the record is the CDR3 DNA by itself, 42 bases read in frame from the first base. Thymic samples were depleted of alphabeta T cells, then CD3+ TCRVdelta1+ TCRVdelta2- thymocytes were FACS-sorted. Sorted Vdelta1+ thymocyte purity ranged from roughly 96% to 99.6%. Thymic specimens were obtained from fewer than ten paediatric patients, aged from about 5 days to 16 months, who were undergoing corrective cardiac surgery. Thymic tissue was dispersed, and mononuclear cells were isolated on a Histopaque-1077 density gradient. For staining, the antibodies used were anti-TCRVdelta1 clone TS8.2, anti-TCRVdelta2 clone B6, anti-CD3 clone HIT3a and anti-TCRalphabeta clone IP26.

The receptor comes from a girl in the first two years of life who had congenital heart surgery. Sequencing input: Vdelta1+ gamma-delta thymocytes from the thymus. The cell subset or site label on this specimen signifies: FACS-sorted CD3+ TCRalphabeta- TCRVdelta1+ TCRVdelta2- thymocytes. This sequence uses TRDV1 and TRDJ1; tentative D gene TRDD3, with 5 bases matching. The CDR3 sequence is CALGHTRTIDKLIF. The DNA sequence reads TGCGCTCTTGGACATACGCGGACAATCGATAAACTCATCTTT.